This is a list of T cell receptor beta chains from one sample in a study of blood T cell dynamics during melanoma immunotherapy. The repertoire was sequenced with immunoSEQ multiplex PCR; TCRdb's copy has only in-frame clones and lacks some. The sample consists of more than 8,000 clones, approximately 80% of them appearing once. Sample: blood, taken from a patient treated with checkpoint blockade. These receptors were collected from a human donor with melanoma. The CDR3 runs from the conserved cysteine through the conserved F or W. D genes are given only for firm matches. Only part of the rows carry a size: once, few, many, or a class if the clone is expanded.

size	D	V	J	DNA	CDR3
NA	NA	TRBV30	TRBJ2-1	TGTGCCTGGAGTGAGAGAGGTAATGAGCAGTTCTTC	CAWSERGNEQFF
NA	NA	TRBV6-5	TRBJ2-4	TGTGCCAGCAGTCCCCGTGGTGTAGCCAAAAACATTCAGTACTTC	CASSPRGVAKNIQYF
NA	TRBD2	TRBV2	TRBJ2-1	TGTGCCAGCAGTCCTGAGGTAGCGGGAGGGAATGAGCAGTTCTTC	CASSPEVAGGNEQFF
NA	NA	TRBV28	TRBJ2-7	TGTGCCAGCAGTCGCTTGGGTGTCTCCTACGAGCAGTACTTC	CASSRLGVSYEQYF
NA	NA	TRBV28	TRBJ2-1	TGTGCCAGCAGTTTAGTAGGGCGCCGGGGCTCCTACAATGAGCAGTTCTTC	CASSLVGRRGSYNEQFF
NA	NA	TRBV19	TRBJ1-1	TGTGCCAGTCGACCATCGGGTGGGGGCAACACTGAAGCTTTCTTT	CASRPSGGGNTEAFF
few	NA	TRBV5-4	TRBJ1-2	TGTGCCAGCAGCTTGAGGACAGACTATGGCTACACCTTC	CASSLRTDYGYTF
NA	TRBD1	TRBV28	TRBJ1-5	TGTGCCAGCAGTGGGAACGGACAGGGTAATCAGCCCCAGCATTTT	CASSGNGQGNQPQHF
NA	NA	TRBV18	TRBJ2-2	TGTGCCAGCTCACCGCGAGCCTGGGGGGATGCCGGGGAGCTGTTTTTT	CASSPRAWGDAGELFF
NA	NA	TRBV30	TRBJ1-2	TGTGCCTGGAGTGCCCCTTCATCGGCGGTGCGTTACACCTTC	CAWSAPSSAVRYTF
NA	NA	TRBV21-1	TRBJ1-2	TGTGCCAGCAGCAAAAACTCCCAGGGCCTTGGCTACACCTTC	CASSKNSQGLGYTF
NA	TRBD1	TRBV5-1	TRBJ1-1	TGCGCCAGCAGCGACCCGACAGGGAGTAATGAAGCTTTCTTT	CASSDPTGSNEAFF